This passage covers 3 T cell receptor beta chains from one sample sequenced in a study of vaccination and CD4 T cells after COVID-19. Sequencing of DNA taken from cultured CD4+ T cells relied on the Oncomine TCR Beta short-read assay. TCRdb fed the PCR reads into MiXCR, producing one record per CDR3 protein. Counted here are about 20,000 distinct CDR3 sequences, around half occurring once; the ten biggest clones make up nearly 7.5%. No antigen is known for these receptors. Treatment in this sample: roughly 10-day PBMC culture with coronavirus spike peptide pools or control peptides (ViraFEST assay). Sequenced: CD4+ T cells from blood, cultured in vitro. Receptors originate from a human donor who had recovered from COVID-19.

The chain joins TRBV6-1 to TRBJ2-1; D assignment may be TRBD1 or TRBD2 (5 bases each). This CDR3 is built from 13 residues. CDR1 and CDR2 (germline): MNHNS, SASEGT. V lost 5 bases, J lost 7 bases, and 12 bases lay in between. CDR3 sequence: CASSPGTPNEQFF. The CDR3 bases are TGTGCCAGCAGTCCCGGGACGCCAAATGAGCAGTTCTTC.

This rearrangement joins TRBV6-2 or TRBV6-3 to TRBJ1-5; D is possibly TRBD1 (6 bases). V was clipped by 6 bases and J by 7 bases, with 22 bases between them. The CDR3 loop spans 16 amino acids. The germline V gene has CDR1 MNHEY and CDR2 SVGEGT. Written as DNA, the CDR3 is TGTGCCAGCAGAACACGACAGGTCGCTTTAGGACAGCCCCAGCATTTT. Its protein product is CASRTRQVALGQPQHF.

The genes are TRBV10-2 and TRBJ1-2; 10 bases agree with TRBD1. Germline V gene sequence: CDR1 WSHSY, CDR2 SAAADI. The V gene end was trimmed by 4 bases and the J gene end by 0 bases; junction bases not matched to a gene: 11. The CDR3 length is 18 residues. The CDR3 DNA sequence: TGCGCCAGCAGTGTCCGGGACAGGGGCATCCTGGCTAACTATGGCTACACCTTC. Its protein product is CASSVRDRGILANYGYTF.